Shown below are 19 T cell receptor beta chains from a single sample sequenced in a study of T-cell memory formation after mild COVID-19. Each CDR3 protein is one row after TCRdb ran MiXCR on the 5' RACE reads. The table records roughly 250,000 distinct CDR3 sequences, over 15% of them present only once. Specimen: PBMCs or a T cell subset sorted from them (not recorded which). These TCRs come from a man between 18 and 29 years old who had mild COVID-19 (a few samples of this study predate the infection). Cell type and time point are not known.

This clonotype was counted a few times. V and J are TRBV18 and TRBJ2-3; D is uncertain. This CDR3 comprises 14 residues. Germline V lookup: CDR1 KGHSH, CDR2 LQKENI. V lost 4 bases to trimming and J lost 3 bases, with 11 bases between them. CDR3 amino acids: CASSQARGTDTQYF. As DNA, the CDR3 is TGTGCCAGCTCACAGGCCCGTGGGACAGATACGCAGTATTTT.

V gene TRBV4-3 combines with J gene TRBJ1-1; 9 bases are a match to TRBD1. The CDR3 covers 15 residues. J was trimmed by 5 bases and V by 4 bases; bases with no gene match: 8. Germline V CDR1 and CDR2: LGHNA, YSLEER. CDR3 sequence: CASSPQDRGRTEAFF. CDR3 in DNA: TGCGCCAGCAGCCCCCAGGACAGGGGAAGGACTGAAGCTTTCTTT.

The rearrangement joins TRBV7-9 to TRBJ2-7, with D uncertain. Per germline, CDR1 SEHNR and CDR2 FQNEAQ (reference sequence). The V end lost 3 bases, the J end lost 3 bases, and 6 bases lay between the germline ends. This CDR3 region has 12 residues. The CDR3 protein is CASSFDIYEQYF. CDR3 in DNA: TGTGCCAGCAGCTTCGACATCTACGAGCAGTACTTC.

A few counts support this clonotype. This chain links TRBV11-2 with TRBJ2-1; D unresolved. In germline, CDR1 is SGHAT, CDR2 FQNNGV. CDR3 length: 14 amino acids. V shed 1 base and J shed 7 bases, with 11 bases lying between them. The CDR3 sequence: CASSLVRKENEQFF. The DNA of the CDR3 is TGTGCCAGCAGCTTAGTCCGGAAGGAAAATGAGCAGTTCTTC.

This clonotype has a count of ten or more. A junction boundary mismatches the germline segment, possibly from a read error. The CDR3 reads CASSLRQGGTEAFF. Written as DNA, the CDR3 is TGTGCCAGCAGTTTGAGGCAGGGTGGCACTGAAGCTTTCTTT. The chain employs TRBV5-1 and TRBJ1-1, with a tentative D call TRBD1 (5 bases). Germline V gives CDR1 SGHRS, CDR2 YFSETQ. The CDR3 is 14 amino acids.

This chain links TRBV28 with TRBJ2-2; D could derive from TRBD1 or TRBD2 (5 bases each). The germline gives CDR1 MDHEN, CDR2 SYDVKM. The CDR3 length is 14 residues. Trimming cost V 7 bases and J 4 bases, with 13 bases left between them. The CDR3 DNA reads as TGTGCCAGCACGACGGGGCAGAGCACCGGGGAGCTGTTTTTT. It is translated as CASTTGQSTGELFF.

This clonotype was recorded a few times. V is TRBV6-2 or TRBV6-3 and J is TRBJ2-5, with 13 bases identical to TRBD2. Germline CDR1 reads MNHEY; CDR2 reads SVGEGT. The CDR3 is 18 amino acids. J gave up 5 bases and V 2 bases, and 11 bases lay outside the gene matches. In DNA, the CDR3 is TGTGCCAGCAGTTACGACCCCACTAGCGGGGGGGCCAGGGAGACCCAGTACTTC. It translates to CASSYDPTSGGARETQYF.

This rearrangement joins TRBV20-1 to TRBJ1-2; D unresolved. V was cut by 1 base and J by 6 bases, with 6 bases left in between. There are 11 residues in the CDR3. Looked up from germline, CDR1 is DFQATT and CDR2 is SNEGSKA (reference sequence). The CDR3 protein is CSARGRDGYTF. CDR3 nucleotide sequence: TGCAGTGCTAGAGGGCGCGATGGCTACACCTTC.

The chain uses TRBV10-3 and TRBJ1-6; 8 bases align to TRBD1. The CDR3 covers 13 residues. With 6 bases clipped from V and 8 bases from J, the junction kept 3 bases outside the gene matches. Germline loops: CDR1 ENHRY, CDR2 SYGVKD. This CDR3 is CAIRTGADSPLHF. The CDR3, as DNA: TGTGCCATCAGGACAGGGGCGGATTCACCCCTCCACTTT.

The genes are TRBV7-6 and TRBJ2-2, with TRBD2 matching over 16 bases. Germline CDR1 SGHVS, CDR2 FNYEAQ. V trimming: 4 bases; J trimming: 5 bases; junction bases outside the gene matches: 4. CDR3 length: 17 residues. The CDR3: CASSWGLAGGLTGELFF. The CDR3, as DNA: TGTGCCAGCAGCTGGGGACTAGCGGGGGGGCTGACCGGGGAGCTGTTTTTT.

A few counts support this clonotype. J is TRBJ1-1 and V is TRBV15; D ambiguous. V was trimmed by 0 bases and J by 6 bases, leaving 14 bases between them. From germline, CDR1 is LNHNV and CDR2 YYDKDF (reference sequence). The CDR3 loop spans 15 amino acids. The CDR3 DNA is TGTGCCACCAGCAGAGATCGTGGAGGAGAAGCTGAAGCTTTCTTT. Protein sequence: CATSRDRGGEAEAFF.

CDR3 protein: CASNYNWQANYGYTF. The CDR3 nucleotides are TGTGCCAGCAACTATAACTGGCAGGCTAACTATGGCTACACCTTC. The chain has TRBV3-1 and TRBJ1-2; D uncertain. CDR1 and CDR2 (germline): LGHDT, YNNKEL (reference sequence). Trimming left V 7 bases short and J 0 bases short, with 15 bases between. This CDR3 has 15 residues. The variable domain in full, with the rest retrieved from reference TRBV3-1 and TRBJ1-2, is DTAVSQTPKYLVTQMGNDKSIKCEQNLGHDTMYWYKQDSKKFLKIMFSYNNKELIINETVPNRFSPKSPDKAHLNLHINSLELGDSAVYFCASNYNWQANYGYTFGSGTRLTVV.

This clonotype was counted ten times or more. The V gene is TRBV5-1, the J gene TRBJ2-3, with D possibly being TRBD2 (6 bases). The CDR3 totals 15 residues. Germline V lookup: CDR1 SGHRS, CDR2 YFSETQ. V was cut by 4 bases and J by 6 bases, with 18 bases left in between. The CDR3 nucleotides read TGCGCCAGCAGCCTCCTAGCGACTAGGTCCGATACGCAGTATTTT. This sequence encodes CASSLLATRSDTQYF.

The V and J genes are TRBV25-1 and TRBJ1-1; TRBD1 agrees at 9 bases. Looked up from germline, CDR1 is MGHDK and CDR2 is SYGVNS. V gave up 6 bases and J gave up 0 bases; unmatched junction bases: 8. The CDR3 extends over 16 amino acids. CDR3 in amino acids: CASSSGQGSVNTEAFF. In DNA, the CDR3 is TGTGCCAGCAGCAGCGGACAGGGGTCTGTGAACACTGAAGCTTTCTTT.

This chain connects TRBV6-4 to TRBJ2-7, with D possibly matching TRBD2 (5 bases). CDR1 and CDR2 (germline): MRHNA, SNTAGT. The CDR3 loop spans 13 amino acids. The V and J ends lost 8 bases and 6 bases respectively, with 17 bases between them. The CDR3 is CASLEGGAAEQYV. DNA for the CDR3: TGTGCCAGCCTCGAGGGTGGCGCGGCCGAGCAGTACGTC.

This clonotype was counted many times. The V gene is TRBV7-9, the J gene TRBJ2-3; D gene unclear. Germline loops: CDR1 SEHNR, CDR2 FQNEAQ (reference sequence). This CDR3 has 13 amino acids. The V gene lost 5 bases and the J gene lost 4 bases, with 10 bases spanning the gap. In nucleotides, the CDR3 is TGTGCCAGCAGCGGATCGGTTTCAGATACGCAGTATTTT. It specifies CASSGSVSDTQYF.

The V and J genes are TRBV5-4 and TRBJ1-2; D gene unclear. With 0 bases removed from V and 5 bases from J, the gap between germline ends came to 5 bases. CDR1 SGHNT and CDR2 YYREEE come from the germline V gene (reference sequence). This CDR3 comprises 12 residues. CDR3 bases: TGTGCCAGCAGCTTGGAATGGTATGGCTACACCTTC. This sequence encodes CASSLEWYGYTF.

This clonotype was detected only a few times. This rearrangement joins TRBV20-1 to TRBJ1-5; TRBD1 agrees at 10 bases. The CDR3 covers 16 residues. Germline CDR1 DFQATT, CDR2 SNEGSKA (reference sequence). After removal of 3 bases from V and 3 bases from J, the junction contained 8 bases not matched to a gene. DNA of the CDR3: TGCAGTGCTAGCGCCGGGACAGGGGTTTCCAATCAGCCCCAGCATTTT. Translated, it gives CSASAGTGVSNQPQHF.

This clonotype was observed a few times. J is TRBJ2-7 and V is TRBV7-9; D might be TRBD2 (6 bases). V lost 5 bases to trimming and J lost 3 bases, with 17 bases between them. Germline assignment: CDR1 SEHNR and CDR2 FQNEAQ (reference sequence). CDR3 length: 15 residues. The CDR3 DNA sequence: TGTGCCAGCAGCCCGAAACTAGCTAAAGGCTACGAGCAGTACTTC. The encoded protein is CASSPKLAKGYEQYF.